The 20 T cell receptor beta chains given below trace back to one sample, sequenced in a study of human T cells and chemical hapten exposure listed by TCRdb under 2021. Preparation of the library involved RACE. TCRdb records NextSeq 500 as the sequencer. TCRdb applied fastp at Q25 and MiXCR to the public reads, then kept only in-frame beta chains. Entries that share a CDR3 protein sequence are merged under the most common genes and DNA. For this sample there are roughly 80,000 distinct CDR3 sequences; roughly 10% appear just once. 3.5% to 4.5% of the sample is in the top ten clones. Explained via the paper, the time point label denotes: patch test 1, 2 weeks after DPC sensitization. The sample's treatment or condition label, in plain terms: therapeutic diphenylcyclopropenone sensitization with weekly scalp DPC. The sample in question was whole blood, obtained in connection with sensitization to the hapten diphenylcyclopropenone (DPC). The receptors were gathered from a woman between 45 and 65 years old with alopecia areata. Some clones in this sample may be carry-over from other donors' samples.

This clonotype came up many times. The chain has TRBV7-2 and TRBJ1-5; 8 bases match TRBD1. V dropped 10 bases and J dropped 1; count of bases not matched to a gene: 6. CDR1 and CDR2 from the germline V gene are SGHTA and FQGNSA. The CDR3 totals 14 residues. CDR3 nucleotide sequence: TGTGCCACTGGGGGGACAGGAAGCAATCAGCCCCAGCATTTT. Residues: CATGGTGSNQPQHF.

This clonotype was counted ten times or more. CDR3 residues: CATSRDLGSGYGGYTF. The CDR3 nucleotides are TGTGCCACCAGCAGAGATTTAGGATCCGGATATGGTGGCTACACCTTC. The chain has TRBV15 and TRBJ1-2, with D uncertain. V was shortened by 0 bases and J by 7 bases, with 18 bases between the two germline ends. CDR3 length: 16 amino acids. Germline lookup yields CDR1 LNHNV and CDR2 YYDKDF (reference sequence). The whole variable domain, filled in from reference TRBV15 and TRBJ1-2, reads DAMVIQNPRYQVTQFGKPVTLSCSQTLNHNVMYWYQQKSSQAPKLLFHYYDKDFNNEADTPDNFQSRRPNTSFCFLDIRSPGLGDTAMYLCATSRDLGSGYGGYTFGSGTRLTVV.

V gene TRBV6-6 combines with J gene TRBJ2-4, with 11 nucleotides matching TRBD2. The germline V gene encodes CDR1 MNHNY and CDR2 SVGAGI (reference sequence). The CDR3 has 14 residues. The V gene end was trimmed by 5 bases and the J gene end by 6 bases; junction bases not matched to a gene: 3. CDR3 sequence: CASSPLAGVNIQYF. CDR3 bases: TGTGCCAGCAGTCCACTAGCGGGGGTAAACATTCAGTACTTC.

This clonotype was seen a few times. The V call is TRBV28, the J call TRBJ2-6; 9 nucleotides line up with TRBD1. Germline CDR1 and CDR2: MDHEN and SYDVKM. This CDR3 is built from 17 residues. The J segment lost 0 bases and the V segment lost 4 bases, leaving 4 bases of the junction unmatched. CDR3 bases: TGTGCCAGCAGTTCGGGACAGGGTATCTCTGGGGCCAACGTCCTGACTTTC. Its protein product is CASSSGQGISGANVLTF. The whole variable domain, filled in from reference TRBV28 and TRBJ2-6, reads DVKVTQSSRYLVKRTGEKVFLECVQDMDHENMFWYRQDPGLGLRLIYFSYDVKMKEKGDIPEGYSVSREKKERFSLILESASTNQTSMYLCASSSGQGISGANVLTFGAGSRLTVL.

The table lists this clonotype with many counts. V gene TRBV20-1 combines with J gene TRBJ2-2; the D gene is possibly TRBD2 (7 bases). Trimming left V 6 bases short and J 0 bases short, with 14 bases between. The CDR3 spans 15 residues. CDR1 is DFQATT and CDR2 is SNEGSKA in the germline V gene (reference sequence). As DNA, the CDR3 is TGCAGTGCGCCCAAGGGGGGGACGAACACCGGGGAGCTGTTTTTT. Amino acid sequence: CSAPKGGTNTGELFF.

The V gene is TRBV7-9, the J gene TRBJ2-3, with D unclear. CDR1 SEHNR and CDR2 FQNEAQ come from the germline V gene (reference sequence). Trimming stripped 2 bases from V and 4 bases from J, with 10 bases between. The CDR3 length is 14 residues. The CDR3 loop reads CASSLWVSPDTQYF. As DNA, the CDR3 is TGTGCCAGCAGCTTATGGGTTTCACCAGATACGCAGTATTTT.

This clonotype was detected a few times. V usage is TRBV30 and J usage is TRBJ2-2; tentatively, D is TRBD2 (5 bases). The CDR3 is made up of 14 amino acids. Trimming removed 3 bases at V and 3 bases at J, with 11 bases between. CDR1 and CDR2 (germline): GTSNPN, SVGIG (reference sequence). Written as DNA, the CDR3 is TGTGCCTGGAGCGGGAACTCGCACACCGGGGAGCTGTTTTTT. Translated: CAWSGNSHTGELFF.

Points on this clonotype: Sequence at one end of the junction differs from germline and may be a read error. The chain carries TRBV27 and TRBJ1-1, with D maybe TRBD1 (6 bases). The germline V gene encodes CDR1 MNHEY and CDR2 SMNVEV (reference sequence). The CDR3 covers 16 residues. CDR3 amino acids: CASSLGTGAMKTEAFF. The CDR3 DNA sequence: TGTGCCAGCAGTCTAGGGACGGGGGCGATGAAGACTGAAGCTTTCTTT.

This clonotype was observed at least ten times. This rearrangement joins TRBV18 to TRBJ2-1; 13 bases align to TRBD2. The V gene's germline CDR1 is KGHSH and CDR2 LQKENI. The ends lost 2 bases at V and 4 bases at J; junction bases unmatched: 5. The CDR3 length is 17 residues. CDR3 sequence reads: CASSPDGLAGDYNEQFF. CDR3 bases: TGTGCCAGCTCACCAGACGGACTAGCGGGGGATTACAATGAGCAGTTCTTC.

In this sample, this clonotype turned up a few times. The chain is built from TRBV5-1 and TRBJ2-7; D gene ambiguous. Trimming took off 1 base at V and 6 bases at J, with 17 bases between the two ends. The CDR3 consists of 15 residues. The germline CDR1 and CDR2 sequences are SGHRS and YFSETQ. The CDR3 is CASSLSSGRTPEQYF. For the CDR3, the DNA is TGCGCCAGCAGCTTGAGCTCCGGGCGAACCCCCGAGCAGTACTTC. Complete variable domain (other parts from reference TRBV5-1 and TRBJ2-7): KAGVTQTPRYLIKTRGQQVTLSCSPISGHRSVSWYQQTPGQGLQFLFEYFSETQRNKGNFPGRFSGRQFSNSRSEMNVSTLELGDSALYLCASSLSSGRTPEQYFGPGTRLTVT.

The V call is TRBV4-1, the J call TRBJ2-7, with no clear D. Trimming removed 0 bases at V and 7 bases at J, with 10 bases between. This CDR3 is 13 amino acids long. Germline V gene lookup returns CDR1 MGHRA and CDR2 YSYEKL. CDR3 DNA sequence: TGCGCCAGCAGCCAAGACGGGCGGTGGGAGCAGTACTTC. As protein: CASSQDGRWEQYF.

This clonotype appeared a few times. The chain links TRBV28 to TRBJ2-5; the D gene is possibly TRBD2 (6 bases). The germline V and J ends were trimmed by 6 bases and 4 bases, with 12 bases remaining between them. Germline lookup yields CDR1 MDHEN and CDR2 SYDVKM. CDR3 length: 13 residues. CDR3 DNA: TGTGCCAGCAGGGGGGGAGGAAGAGAGACCCAGTACTTC. This codes for CASRGGGRETQYF.

The rearrangement joins TRBV12-3 or TRBV12-4 to TRBJ1-2; a weak D match, TRBD1 (5 bases). This CDR3 is built from 14 residues. V lost 3 bases to trimming and J lost 2 bases, with 10 bases between them. As DNA, the CDR3 is TGTGCCAGCAGTTTGAAGGGGTCCAACTATGGCTACACCTTC. This codes for CASSLKGSNYGYTF.

This clonotype was counted many times. The CDR3 DNA is TGCAGTGCCCCTCACAACTACGAGCAGTACTTC. As protein: CSAPHNYEQYF. This rearrangement joins TRBV20-1 to TRBJ2-7; D unresolved. This CDR3 contains 11 residues. V was cut by 6 bases and J by 3 bases, with 9 bases left in between. CDR1 DFQATT and CDR2 SNEGSKA come from the germline V gene (reference sequence).

At least ten counts were recorded for this clonotype. The V call is TRBV7-2, the J call TRBJ2-7; TRBD1 agrees at 10 bases. The CDR3 consists of 15 residues. Unmatched junction bases numbered 4, after V lost 3 bases and J lost 2 bases. Germline CDR1 SGHTA, CDR2 FQGNSA. The CDR3 sequence is CASSFGTGDTYEQYF. The DNA for the CDR3 is TGTGCCAGCAGCTTCGGGACAGGGGATACCTACGAGCAGTACTTC.

The chain carries TRBV20-1 and TRBJ2-1; a possible D gene is TRBD1 (5 bases). The CDR3 covers 16 residues. The V gene lost 0 bases and the J gene lost 6 bases, with 18 bases spanning the gap. CDR1 is DFQATT and CDR2 is SNEGSKA in the germline V gene (reference sequence). This chain's CDR3 is CSARDQFQGLGNEQFF. CDR3 DNA sequence: TGCAGTGCTAGAGATCAGTTTCAGGGTTTAGGCAATGAGCAGTTCTTC.

This clonotype has at least ten counts. V and J are TRBV7-9 and TRBJ2-7, with 9 nucleotides matching TRBD1. With V trimmed by 3 bases and J by 2 bases, 14 bases remained unmatched. This CDR3 contains 18 residues. CDR1 is SEHNR, CDR2 FQNEAQ, per germline (reference sequence). CDR3 sequence reads: CASSFLPGQGPSPYEQYF. The DNA for the CDR3 is TGTGCCAGCAGCTTCCTCCCGGGACAGGGCCCGTCACCCTACGAGCAGTACTTC.

This clonotype was found many times. Because the CDR3's place on the DNA is in doubt, the DNA is left out and the CDR3 is given as listed by TCRdb. This chain links TRBV12-3 or TRBV12-4 with TRBJ2-2; the table names TRBD1, a call not compared with the DNA. The CDR3 numbers 16 amino acids, ends counted. CDR3 sequence: CASSSSGQGFRRELFF.

This clonotype was recorded at least ten times. The chain recombines TRBV6-2 or TRBV6-3 with TRBJ1-1, with D possibly being TRBD1 (5 bases). The germline V and J ends were trimmed by 2 bases and 4 bases, with 8 bases remaining between them. The CDR3 runs to 13 residues. CDR1 is MNHEY, CDR2 SVGEGT, per germline. DNA for the CDR3: TGTGCCAGCAGTTACGCGGGGACCACTGAAGCTTTCTTT. Translation gives CASSYAGTTEAFF.

Many counts were recorded for this clonotype. The genes are TRBV20-1 and TRBJ1-4; D is unclear. Per germline, CDR1 DFQATT and CDR2 SNEGSKA (reference sequence). The germline V and J ends were trimmed by 7 bases and 5 bases, with 14 bases remaining between them. This CDR3 region has 13 residues. The DNA of the CDR3 is TGCAGTGTAGAGGCCCAACCCAATGAAAAACTGTTTTTT. Its translation is CSVEAQPNEKLFF.